A selection of T cell receptor beta chains follows, all from one sample in a study of Graves' ophthalmopathy and Graves' hyperthyroidism. TCRdb reanalysed the multiplex PCR reads using MiXCR and keeps one entry per CDR3 protein. Altogether 350,000 to 450,000 distinct CDR3 sequences are present, about 16% being singletons, with the ten largest covering around 1.6%. Sequenced input: peripheral blood. The receptors here all came from a young woman with Graves' ophthalmopathy. The CDR3 runs from the conserved cysteine through the conserved F or W. D genes are given only for firm matches. A clone size is listed for some rows: how often the clone was seen (once, few, many), or a class if it is expanded.

>.|TRBV12-5|TRBJ1-5|.
CASGLYPTDSWSNQPQHF
TGTGCTAGTGGTTTGTATCCAACGGACTCTTGGAGCAATCAGCCCCAGCATTTT
>many|TRBV18|TRBJ2-7|TRBD1
CASSPLTGTGLNEQYF
TGTGCCAGCTCACCCCTAACCGGGACAGGGTTGAACGAGCAGTACTTC
>.|TRBV5-1|TRBJ1-1|.
CASTGRGRNTEAFF
TGCGCCAGCACCGGTAGGGGTAGGAACACTGAAGCTTTCTTT
>many|TRBV5-1|TRBJ1-6|.
CASSQAGQHNSPLHF
TGCGCCAGCAGCCAAGCCGGACAGCATAATTCACCCCTCCACTTT
>many|TRBV19|TRBJ1-3|.
CASSTLQGSAGNTIYF
TGTGCCAGTAGTACTTTACAGGGATCCGCTGGAAACACCATATATTTT
>many|TRBV12-3/TRBV12-4|TRBJ2-4|.
CASSNPGAKNIQYF
TGTGCCAGCAGTAATCCTGGGGCCAAAAACATTCAGTACTTC
>many|TRBV10-1|TRBJ2-5|.
CASSEGQRGETQYF
TGCGCCAGCAGTGAGGGACAGCGAGGGGAGACCCAGTACTTC
>many|TRBV6-5|TRBJ1-1|.
CASSYAGLNTEAFF
TGTGCCAGCAGTTACGCCGGCCTGAACACTGAAGCTTTCTTT
>many|TRBV25-1|TRBJ2-5|.
CASRANRGLQETQYF
TGTGCCAGCAGGGCCAACAGGGGACTCCAAGAGACCCAGTACTTC
>many|TRBV30|TRBJ2-5|.
CAWSVGGGETQYF
TGTGCCTGGAGTGTGGGGGGCGGGGAGACCCAGTACTTC
>many|TRBV18|TRBJ2-7|.
CASSKDRSSYEQYF
TGTGCCAGCTCAAAGGACCGGAGCTCCTACGAGCAGTACTTC
>.|TRBV12-3/TRBV12-4|TRBJ2-5|TRBD1
CASSFLSTGRYSETQYF
TGTGCCAGCAGTTTTTTATCGACAGGGCGGTACAGTGAGACCCAGTACTTC
>many|TRBV4-2|TRBJ1-1|.
CASSQLWRDTEAFF
TGTGCCAGCAGCCAATTGTGGCGAGACACTGAAGCTTTCTTT
>many|TRBV6-2/TRBV6-3|TRBJ1-2|.
CASTEDSGEMLSSGYTF
TGTGCCAGCACCGAGGACTCCGGAGAAATGTTATCGAGTGGCTACACCTTC
>many|TRBV27|TRBJ2-7|.
CASSLGMTYEQYF
TGTGCCAGCAGTTTGGGAATGACCTACGAGCAGTACTTC
>many|TRBV4-2|TRBJ2-7|.
CASSQGRRGYYEQYF
TGTGCCAGCAGCCAAGGACGACGGGGCTACTACGAGCAGTACTTC
>many|TRBV6-2/TRBV6-3|TRBJ1-5|TRBD1
CASKPGQDHAFGQPQHF
TGTGCCAGCAAGCCGGGACAGGATCATGCTTTTGGCCAGCCCCAGCATTTT
>many|TRBV20-1|TRBJ2-7|TRBD2
CSVGGTSGSSYEQYF
TGCAGTGTCGGAGGGACTAGCGGGAGCTCCTACGAGCAGTACTTC